A single sample is the source of the 24 T cell receptor beta chains below, sequenced in a study of T cells in Graves' hyperthyroidism and ophthalmopathy. Amplified regions were TCR beta CDR3 sequences from RNA transcripts. Researchers ran a first-round RT-PCR on the TCR CDR3 using the HTBI primer set. MiXCR, applied by TCRdb to the multiplex PCR reads, yields one record per CDR3 protein. This sample carries hundreds of thousands of distinct CDR3 sequences, about 17% of them seen once, and the ten largest clones take over 15%. Specimen: blood. These receptor sequences come from a woman aged 45-65 years with Graves' hyperthyroidism that later progressed to Graves' ophthalmopathy.

This clonotype was found many times. The rearrangement uses TRBV3-1 and TRBJ1-4; TRBD1 matches 8 bases. The junction had 7 bases not matched to a gene; V was cut back by 3 bases and J by 7 bases. The CDR3 contains 15 residues. Per the germline V gene, CDR1 is LGHDT and CDR2 is YNNKEL (reference sequence). This CDR3 reads CASSHQGAGLEKLFF. In DNA form, the CDR3 reads TGTGCCAGCAGCCATCAGGGGGCAGGACTTGAAAAACTGTTTTTT.

This clonotype was seen ten or more times. V is TRBV7-3 and J is TRBJ2-5; no firm D call. Germline V CDR1 and CDR2: SGHTA, FQGTGA. The V end was cut by 5 bases, the J end by 4 bases, with 11 bases between. The CDR3 extends over 13 amino acids. The CDR3 reads CASSAGRVETQYF. CDR3 DNA: TGTGCCAGCAGCGCCGGACGGGTAGAGACCCAGTACTTC.

The chain links TRBV14 to TRBJ2-7; D unresolved. Germline V gene lookup returns CDR1 SGHDN and CDR2 FVKESK. V lost 2 bases and J 3 bases, leaving 14 bases between the germline ends. The CDR3 runs 15 residues. The CDR3 nucleotides are TGTGCCAGCAGCCAATTCGGCGGCGGCTACTACGAGCAGTACTTC. Protein: CASSQFGGGYYEQYF.

Many counts were recorded for this clonotype. V gene TRBV3-1 combines with J gene TRBJ1-4; no firm D call. V was pared by 1 base and J by 8 bases, with 11 bases between. The CDR3 has 14 amino acids. In germline, CDR1 is LGHDT, CDR2 YNNKEL (reference sequence). The DNA for the CDR3 is TGTGCCAGCAGCCAAGGGGTCGATGGAGAAAAACTGTTTTTT. This sequence encodes CASSQGVDGEKLFF.

The chain links TRBV20-1 to TRBJ1-1; 7 nucleotides line up with TRBD1. Germline V CDR1 and CDR2: DFQATT, SNEGSKA (reference sequence). The length of the CDR3 is 15 residues. J was trimmed by 0 bases and V by 0 bases; bases with no gene match: 4. The CDR3 bases are TGCAGTGCTAGAGACCCGGGACAGCTGAACACTGAAGCTTTCTTT. This codes for CSARDPGQLNTEAFF.

This clonotype showed up many times. The chain combines TRBV30 with TRBJ2-3; 10 bases fit TRBD2. Trimming removed 4 bases from V and 5 bases from J; junction bases left unmatched: 12. Germline values: CDR1 GTSNPN, CDR2 SVGIG (reference sequence). The CDR3 sequence is 16 residues long. The CDR3 region is CAWIPRPAGGQDTQYF. The CDR3 DNA reads as TGTGCCTGGATCCCCCGCCCAGCGGGGGGGCAAGATACGCAGTATTTT.

The chain carries TRBV2 and TRBJ2-4; no firm D call. V lost 4 bases to trimming and J lost 10 bases, with 11 bases between them. Germline V lookup: CDR1 SNHLY, CDR2 FYNNEI. This CDR3 has 12 amino acids. CDR3 nucleotide sequence: TGTGCCAGCAGTGTCAGGAATGGGATTCAGTACTTC. Residues: CASSVRNGIQYF.

This clonotype was recorded a few times. The rearrangement uses TRBV6-2 or TRBV6-3 and TRBJ2-2, with unresolved D. Looked up from germline, CDR1 is MNHEY and CDR2 is SVGEGT. The CDR3 runs 16 residues. V was shortened by 1 base and J by 3 bases, with 12 bases between the two germline ends. CDR3 in amino acids: CASSYFIWVDTGELFF. CDR3 bases: TGTGCCAGCAGTTACTTCATCTGGGTAGACACCGGGGAGCTGTTTTTT.

This clonotype came up a few times. V usage is TRBV24-1 and J usage is TRBJ1-2; D might be TRBD1 (6 bases). V was shortened by 3 bases and J by 10 bases, with 11 bases between the two germline ends. CDR3 length: 12 amino acids. The germline V gene encodes CDR1 KGHDR and CDR2 SFDVKD. The CDR3 loop is CATSDLQGYYTF. The CDR3 nucleotides read TGTGCCACCAGTGATCTACAGGGTTACTACACCTTC.

Only a few counts were recorded for this clonotype. One end of the junction does not line up with germline, which may come from a read error. J is TRBJ2-4 and V is TRBV11-3; D not certain. Germline V lookup: CDR1 SGHNT, CDR2 YENEEA. The CDR3 runs to 13 residues. The DNA for the CDR3 is TGTGCCAGCGCCCCGACTTCCAAAAACATTCGGTACTTC. Translated: CASAPTSKNIRYF. Full variable domain (missing parts from reference TRBV11-3 and TRBJ2-4): EAGVVQSPRYKIIEKKQPVAFWCNPISGHNTLYWYLQNLGQGPELLIRYENEEAVDDSQLPKDRFSAERLKGVDSTLKIQPAELGDSAVYLCASAPTSKNIRYFGAGTRLSVL.

For this clonotype: Being one base from a much bigger clone, this may be a read error. The genes are TRBV6-5 and TRBJ1-1; D unclear. Germline loops: CDR1 MNHEY, CDR2 SVGAGI. This CDR3 contains 14 residues. CDR3 loop: CASSYYRENTGAFF. Written as DNA, the CDR3 is TGTGCCAGCAGTTACTATAGGGAGAACACTGGAGCTTTCTTT.

This clonotype occurred many times. The V call is TRBV29-1, the J call TRBJ2-3; D is possibly TRBD2 (6 bases). CDR3 length equals 15 residues. The germline V gene has CDR1 SQVTM and CDR2 ANQGSEA. The germline V and J ends were trimmed by 4 bases and 4 bases, with 18 bases remaining between them. The CDR3 is CSVGSQRAISDTQYF. As DNA, the CDR3 is TGCAGCGTTGGGAGCCAGCGGGCGATTTCAGATACGCAGTATTTT.

This clonotype was picked up many times. The DNA of the CDR3 is TGTGCCAGCAGCATCGTGGAATGGTCCGGGGAGCTGTTTTTT. It specifies CASSIVEWSGELFF. The chain couples TRBV11-2 to TRBJ2-2; D is uncertain. V lost 5 bases and J 6 bases, leaving 13 bases between the germline ends. There are 14 residues in the CDR3. Germline values: CDR1 SGHAT, CDR2 FQNNGV.

This clonotype was recorded a few times. Given a much more abundant clone one base away, this may be a read error. The chain carries TRBV7-8 and TRBJ1-5, with 7 bases identical to TRBD1. This CDR3 spans 14 amino acids. Germline lookup yields CDR1 SGHVS and CDR2 FQNEAQ. The CDR3 spells CASSLDRFNQLQHF. CDR3 DNA sequence: TGTGCCAGCAGCCTGGACAGGTTCAATCAGCTCCAGCATTTT.

This clonotype occurred a few times. The chain links TRBV20-1 to TRBJ1-6, with D possibly matching TRBD1 (5 bases). Trimming shortened V by 2 bases and J by 6 bases, and 11 bases separated the two germline ends. This CDR3 contains 14 residues. Germline CDR1 and CDR2: DFQATT and SNEGSKA (reference sequence). This CDR3 is CSARRQIFNSPLHF. The CDR3 DNA reads TGCAGTGCTAGACGACAGATATTTAATTCACCCCTCCACTTT.

This clonotype was seen more than once but under ten times. This sequence joins TRBV9 and TRBJ2-7; 7 nucleotides agree with TRBD1. The V gene end was trimmed by 2 bases and the J gene end by 5 bases; junction bases not matched to a gene: 4. The CDR3 is 13 amino acids. Germline V gene data show CDR1 as SGDLS and CDR2 as YYNGEE. CDR3 protein: CASSVTGNDEQYF. DNA for the CDR3: TGTGCCAGCAGCGTGACAGGGAACGACGAGCAGTACTTC.

In this sample, this clonotype turned up a few times. The CDR3 DNA sequence: TGTGCCAGCAGAACACAGGGAATGAACTATGGCTACACCTTC. It encodes CASRTQGMNYGYTF. The gene calls are TRBV7-9 and TRBJ1-2; tentative D call: TRBD1 (6 bases). Trimming removed 6 bases at V and 2 bases at J, with 13 bases between. The CDR3 contains 14 residues. Germline V CDR1 and CDR2: SEHNR, FQNEAQ (reference sequence).

The table lists this clonotype with a few counts. The chain uses TRBV11-2 and TRBJ1-2, with 7 bases matching TRBD1. Germline V gene data show CDR1 as SGHAT and CDR2 as FQNNGV. This CDR3 region has 15 residues. Trimming took 6 bases from V and 2 from J; bases not matched to a gene: 9. CDR3 residues: CASRRQGVANYGYTF. CDR3 DNA sequence: TGTGCCAGCAGACGACAGGGAGTTGCGAACTATGGCTACACCTTC.

The chain uses TRBV18 and TRBJ1-5; weak D call: TRBD1 (5 bases). The CDR3 contains 13 residues. The germline gives CDR1 KGHSH, CDR2 LQKENI. V was shortened by 4 bases and J by 3 bases, with 7 bases between the two germline ends. The CDR3 DNA is TGTGCCAGCTCACGAGGGGACAATCAGCCCCAGCATTTT. Its protein product is CASSRGDNQPQHF.

This clonotype was counted ten times or more. The chain carries TRBV27 and TRBJ2-3; possible D gene TRBD1, 5 bases. The length of the CDR3 is 18 residues. The germline V gene encodes CDR1 MNHEY and CDR2 SMNVEV (reference sequence). V was trimmed by 6 bases and J by 0 bases, leaving 22 bases between them. The CDR3 DNA reads TGTGCCAGCAGCCCAACCCCAAGACAGTTCGGAAGCACAGATACGCAGTATTTT. Translated: CASSPTPRQFGSTDTQYF.

This clonotype occurred many times. The chain recombines TRBV12-3 or TRBV12-4 with TRBJ1-1; D is perhaps TRBD1 (6 bases). This CDR3 is 13 amino acids long. The V end lost 2 bases, the J end lost 5 bases, and 9 bases lay between the germline ends. This CDR3 reads CASSLNGQTEAFF. DNA for the CDR3: TGTGCCAGCAGTTTAAATGGACAGACTGAAGCTTTCTTT.

The chain's CDR3 is CASSFYQSTDTQYF. The CDR3, as DNA: TGTGCCAGCAGCTTTTACCAGAGCACAGATACGCAGTATTTT. This chain connects TRBV7-2 to TRBJ2-3; unclear D gene. CDR3 length equals 14 residues. Germline V gives CDR1 SGHTA, CDR2 FQGNSA. V lost 3 bases to trimming and J lost 0 bases, with 7 bases between them.

This sequence joins TRBV5-6 and TRBJ1-2, with D tentatively TRBD1 (6 bases). With 4 bases removed from V and 4 bases from J, the gap between germline ends came to 14 bases. CDR3 length equals 14 residues. Germline V lookup: CDR1 SGHDT, CDR2 YYEEEE. Here the CDR3 DNA reads TGTGCCAGCAGCCCGGGACATTCTCCCTATGGCTACACCTTC. Amino acid sequence: CASSPGHSPYGYTF.

This clonotype has ten or more counts. The rearrangement links TRBV20-1 to TRBJ2-7, with 7 positions matching TRBD1. V was clipped by 5 bases and J by 0 bases; unmatched bases: 4. The CDR3 contains 13 residues. The germline CDR1 and CDR2 sequences are DFQATT and SNEGSKA (reference sequence). DNA for the CDR3: TGCAGTGCTGCCGGACAGGTCTCCTACGAGCAGTACTTC. Protein product: CSAAGQVSYEQYF.